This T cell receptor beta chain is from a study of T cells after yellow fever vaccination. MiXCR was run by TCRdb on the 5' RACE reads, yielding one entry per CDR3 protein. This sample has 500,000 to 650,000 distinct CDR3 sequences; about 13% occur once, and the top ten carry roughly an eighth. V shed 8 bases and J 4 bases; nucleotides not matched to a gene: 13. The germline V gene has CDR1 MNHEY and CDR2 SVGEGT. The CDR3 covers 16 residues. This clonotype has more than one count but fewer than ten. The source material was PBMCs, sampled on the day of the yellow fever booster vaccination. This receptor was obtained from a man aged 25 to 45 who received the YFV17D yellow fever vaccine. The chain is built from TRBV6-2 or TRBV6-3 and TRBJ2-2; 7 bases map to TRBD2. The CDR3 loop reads CASERETSLATGELFF. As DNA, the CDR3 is TGTGCCAGCGAAAGGGAGACTAGCTTGGCCACCGGGGAGCTGTTTTTT.